This T cell receptor (beta chain) stems from a study of blood T cells in healthy people across ages. Then a second PCR, running roughly 6 to 11 cycles, was carried out with a sample-barcoded 5' primer and a J-beta primer mix. The template-switch adaptor, which had 12 random nucleotides, put a tag on each cDNA molecule. MiXCR, applied by TCRdb to the 5' RACE reads, yields one record per CDR3 protein. The table records 1,500,000 or so distinct CDR3 sequences, roughly 59% of them present only once. This clonotype was found a few times. CDR3 length equals 15 residues. Germline V gene lookup returns CDR1 SGHRS and CDR2 YFSETQ. V lost 4 bases, J lost 3 bases, and 7 bases stayed unmatched.

Sequences were obtained from blood. The genes are TRBV5-1 and TRBJ2-3; 8 nucleotides match TRBD2. The sequence came from a man in his late teens or twenties in good health. CDR3 coding DNA: TGCGCCAGCAGCCCCGGGGGGGCCGAGACAGATACGCAGTATTTT. It translates to CASSPGGAETDTQYF.